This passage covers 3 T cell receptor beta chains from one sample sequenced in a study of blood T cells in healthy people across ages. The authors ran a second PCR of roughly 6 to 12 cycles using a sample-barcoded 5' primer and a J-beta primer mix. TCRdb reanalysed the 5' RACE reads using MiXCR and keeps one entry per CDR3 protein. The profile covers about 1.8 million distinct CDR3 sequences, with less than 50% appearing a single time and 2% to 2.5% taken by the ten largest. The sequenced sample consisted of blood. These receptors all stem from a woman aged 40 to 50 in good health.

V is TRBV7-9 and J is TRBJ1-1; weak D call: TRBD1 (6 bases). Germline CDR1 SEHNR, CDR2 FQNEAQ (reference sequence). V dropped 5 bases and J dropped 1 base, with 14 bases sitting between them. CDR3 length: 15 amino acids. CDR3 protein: CASSRLGQRNTEAFF. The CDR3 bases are TGTGCCAGCAGCCGTCTCGGACAGAGGAACACTGAAGCTTTCTTT.

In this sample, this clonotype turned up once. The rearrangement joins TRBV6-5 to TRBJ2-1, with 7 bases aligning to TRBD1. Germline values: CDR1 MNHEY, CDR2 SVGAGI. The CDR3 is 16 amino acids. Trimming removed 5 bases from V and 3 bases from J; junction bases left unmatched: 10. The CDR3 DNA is TGTGCCAGCAGTCGCCTCCCGGGACAGCGCTACAATGAGCAGTTCTTC. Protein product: CASSRLPGQRYNEQFF.

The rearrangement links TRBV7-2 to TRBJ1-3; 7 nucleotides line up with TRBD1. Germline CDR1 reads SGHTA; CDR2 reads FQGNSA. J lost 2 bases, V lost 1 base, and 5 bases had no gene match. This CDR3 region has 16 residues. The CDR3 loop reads CASSLVQGRPGNTIYF. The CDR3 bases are TGTGCCAGCAGCTTAGTACAGGGGAGGCCTGGAAACACCATATATTTT.